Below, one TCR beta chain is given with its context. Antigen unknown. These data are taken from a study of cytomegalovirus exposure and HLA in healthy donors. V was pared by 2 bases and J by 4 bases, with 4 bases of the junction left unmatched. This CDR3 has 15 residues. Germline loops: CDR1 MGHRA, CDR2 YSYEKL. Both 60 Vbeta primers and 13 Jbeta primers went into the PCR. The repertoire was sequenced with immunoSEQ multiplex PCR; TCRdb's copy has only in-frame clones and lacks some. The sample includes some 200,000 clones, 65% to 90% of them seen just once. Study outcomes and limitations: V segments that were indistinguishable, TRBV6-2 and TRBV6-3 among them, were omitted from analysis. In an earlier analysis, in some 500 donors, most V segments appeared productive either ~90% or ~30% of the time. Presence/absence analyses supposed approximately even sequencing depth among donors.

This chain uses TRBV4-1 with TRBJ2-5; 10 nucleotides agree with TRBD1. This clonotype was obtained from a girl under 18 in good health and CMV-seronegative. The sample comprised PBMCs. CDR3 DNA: TGCGCCAGCAGCCAAACCGGGACAGGGGCAGAGACCCAGTACTTC. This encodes CASSQTGTGAETQYF.